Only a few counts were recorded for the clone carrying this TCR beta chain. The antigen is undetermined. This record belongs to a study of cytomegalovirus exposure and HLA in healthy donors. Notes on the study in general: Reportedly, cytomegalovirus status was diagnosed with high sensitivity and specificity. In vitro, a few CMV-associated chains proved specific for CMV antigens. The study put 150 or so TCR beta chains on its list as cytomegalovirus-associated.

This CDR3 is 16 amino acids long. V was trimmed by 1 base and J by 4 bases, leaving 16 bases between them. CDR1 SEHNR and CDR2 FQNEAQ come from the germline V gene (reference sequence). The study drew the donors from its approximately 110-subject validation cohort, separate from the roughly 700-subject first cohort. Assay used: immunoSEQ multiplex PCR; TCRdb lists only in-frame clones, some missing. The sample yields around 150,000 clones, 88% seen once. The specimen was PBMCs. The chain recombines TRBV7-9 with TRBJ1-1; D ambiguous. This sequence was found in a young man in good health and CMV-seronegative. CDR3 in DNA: TGTGCCAGCAGCTTAGGAATCGGGGTGGAGAGCACTGAAGCTTTCTTT. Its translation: CASSLGIGVESTEAFF.